Sequencing of this TCR beta chain was carried out in a study of blood T cells in healthy people across ages. Study observations and caveats: With donor CMV status unknown, expanded clonotype changes were possibly confounded.

This CDR3 comprises 13 residues. The germline CDR1 and CDR2 sequences are LGHDT and YNNKEL (reference sequence). The V gene lost 8 bases and the J gene lost 6 bases, with 17 bases spanning the gap. Then a second PCR, running about 6 to 11 cycles, was carried out with a sample-barcoded 5' primer and a J-beta primer mix. TCRdb used MiXCR to reprocess the 5' RACE reads, holding one entry per CDR3 protein. The table includes fewer than 2 million distinct CDR3 sequences, around 40% detected once. A remark on this clonotype: Its specificity is not known.

V and J are TRBV3-1 and TRBJ2-7; weak D call: TRBD1 (6 bases). The sequenced material came from blood. This clonotype originated in a human donor in good health. CDR3 nucleotides: TGTGCCAGCTGCTGCGGACAGAATGGCGAGCAGTACTTC. As protein: CASCCGQNGEQYF.